This TCR beta chain came from a study of blood T cells in healthy people across ages. Germline V gives CDR1 ENHRY, CDR2 SYGVKD. Deletions cut 3 bases from V and 3 bases from J, with 17 bases between. The CDR3 contains 16 residues. PCR was performed a second time for about 6 to 12 cycles using a sample-barcoded 5' primer and a J-beta primer mix. Each CDR3 protein gets one entry after TCRdb re-called the 5' RACE reads with MiXCR. This sample has approximately 780,000 distinct CDR3 sequences; 20% to 30% occur once, and the top ten carry around 2.9%. There are a few counts of this clonotype. These data are also associated with another study on T cells of mothers and their children. That study reports: Sequencing got over 8.5 million TCR beta CDR3 reads from each mother and approximately 3 million from each child.

This receptor was identified in a boy under 18 in good health. The sequenced sample was blood. This chain joins TRBV10-3 and TRBJ1-2, with a tentative D call TRBD1 (6 bases). The CDR3 sequence is CAISDWLGGKDYGYTF. The CDR3 nucleotides are TGTGCCATCAGTGACTGGTTGGGGGGCAAGGACTATGGCTACACCTTC.